The next 10 T cell receptor beta chains were all read from a single sample in a study of blood T cells in healthy people across ages. Combining a sample-barcoded 5' primer with a J-beta primer mix, a second PCR ran for roughly 7 to 12 cycles. TCRdb re-called the 5' RACE reads with MiXCR, one entry per CDR3 protein. The sample yields about 1.5 million distinct CDR3 sequences, about 45% seen once. Sequencing used blood. The receptor source for this set is a woman between 18 and 29 years old in good health.

This chain connects TRBV5-1 to TRBJ2-1, with a possible D match to TRBD2 (7 bases). The CDR3 is 16 residues long. Germline V lookup: CDR1 SGHRS, CDR2 YFSETQ. Trimming pared 4 bases from V and 3 bases from J, leaving 17 bases between. This CDR3 reads CASSPGAGQYYNEQFF. CDR3 coding DNA: TGCGCCAGCAGCCCCGGAGCGGGACAATACTACAATGAGCAGTTCTTC.

V and J are TRBV10-3 and TRBJ2-1, with 7 bases lining up with TRBD2. The CDR3 is 14 residues long. With V trimmed by 4 bases and J by 5 bases, 5 bases remained unmatched. Per germline, CDR1 ENHRY and CDR2 SYGVKD. The CDR3 DNA follows: TGTGCCATCAGTGGTCGGGGGAGGGACAATGAGCAGTTCTTC. It codes for CAISGRGRDNEQFF.

The genes are TRBV29-1 and TRBJ2-2; D is ambiguous. CDR3 length: 14 amino acids. V gave up 6 bases and J gave up 2 bases, with 13 bases separating them. The germline V gene encodes CDR1 SQVTM and CDR2 ANQGSEA. The CDR3 spells CSVALRLNTGELFF. CDR3 coding DNA: TGCAGCGTCGCCTTGCGCCTTAACACCGGGGAGCTGTTTTTT.

This clonotype was detected only a few times. The chain is built from TRBV10-3 and TRBJ2-7; 13 nucleotides line up with TRBD2. J lost 4 bases, V lost 6 bases, and 15 bases had no gene match. The CDR3 length is 18 residues. Germline values: CDR1 ENHRY, CDR2 SYGVKD. The CDR3 sequence: CAIRPTGLAGLMKYEQYF. The CDR3 bases are TGTGCCATCAGGCCTACGGGACTAGCGGGACTTATGAAATACGAGCAGTACTTC.

The chain combines TRBV10-3 with TRBJ2-1, with 8 bases that match TRBD1. Germline V gene data show CDR1 as ENHRY and CDR2 as SYGVKD. The CDR3 runs to 13 residues. The trim removed 10 bases at V and 1 base at J, leaving 3 bases unmatched. The CDR3 here is CATGQGSYNEQFF. The CDR3 DNA is TGTGCCACCGGACAGGGTTCCTACAATGAGCAGTTCTTC.

The J gene is TRBJ2-3, the V gene TRBV20-1; 7 positions agree with TRBD2. The CDR3 extends over 13 amino acids. Germline CDR1 and CDR2: DFQATT and SNEGSKA (reference sequence). V gave up 3 bases and J gave up 6 bases; unmatched junction bases: 6. The CDR3 loop is CSASISGKDTQYF. In nucleotides, the CDR3 is TGCAGTGCTAGTATAAGCGGGAAGGATACGCAGTATTTT.

The J gene is TRBJ2-2, the V gene TRBV20-1, with D tentatively TRBD1 or TRBD2 (6 bases each). Trimming removed 3 bases from V and 5 bases from J, with 13 bases in between. Per the germline V gene, CDR1 is DFQATT and CDR2 is SNEGSKA (reference sequence). The CDR3 has 14 amino acids. CDR3 sequence (DNA): TGCAGTGCTAGTCCGGGGGCCGTGACCGGGGAGCTGTTTTTT. As protein: CSASPGAVTGELFF.

This rearrangement joins TRBV11-3 to TRBJ2-5; 10 bases align to TRBD2. Germline-derived CDR1 and CDR2 are SGHNT and YENEEA. The junction had 14 bases not matched to a gene; V was cut back by 5 bases and J by 11 bases. There are 15 residues in the CDR3. Here the CDR3 DNA reads TGTGCCAGCAGCCCACAGCGGGGGGGAAGTAATGAGCAGTACTTC. Protein product: CASSPQRGGSNEQYF. Together with reference TRBV11-3 and TRBJ2-5, the CDR3 gives the full variable domain: EAGVVQSPRYKIIEKKQPVAFWCNPISGHNTLYWYLQNLGQGPELLIRYENEEAVDDSQLPKDRFSAERLKGVDSTLKIQPAELGDSAVYLCASSPQRGGSNEQYFGPGTRLLVL.

This clonotype has more than one count but fewer than ten. The chain combines TRBV6-2 or TRBV6-3 with TRBJ1-2; D is unclear. The V end lost 5 bases, the J end lost 6 bases, and 19 bases lay between the germline ends. This CDR3 has 15 residues. The germline CDR1 and CDR2 sequences are MNHEY and SVGEGT. CDR3 DNA sequence: TGTGCCAGCAGTACTAGCCGTGGAAGGCGGGATGGCTACACCTTC. This translates into CASSTSRGRRDGYTF.

This clonotype was seen only a few times. CDR3 residues: CASSGGPGETQYF. The CDR3 coding sequence is TGCGCCAGCAGTGGCGGCCCGGGGGAGACCCAGTACTTC. The chain uses TRBV5-1 and TRBJ2-5; TRBD2 might be the D (5 bases). V was cut by 5 bases and J by 5 bases, with 13 bases left in between. In germline, CDR1 is SGHRS, CDR2 YFSETQ. The CDR3 has 13 amino acids.